This is a list of T cell receptor beta chains from one sample in a study of early T cells in non-severe SARS-CoV-2 infection. MiXCR, run by TCRdb on the 5' RACE reads, gives a single entry per CDR3 protein. The sample shows 35,000 to 50,000 distinct CDR3 sequences, around 23% of them seen only once. The sequencing used whole blood, collected at baseline. These receptors originate from an adult who was a healthcare worker with PCR-confirmed SARS-CoV-2 infection or an uninfected control (not recorded which). The CDR3 runs from the conserved cysteine through the conserved F or W. The D gene is left open where the match is weak. Clone size is given for some rows only: seen once, a few or many times, or a class if the clone is expanded.

j_call clone_size d_call v_call cdr3_nt cdr3_aa
TRBJ2-5 NA NA TRBV20-1 TGCAGTGCTAGAGAAACAGCCCGAGAGACCCAGTACTTC CSARETARETQYF
TRBJ1-2 many NA TRBV5-1 TGCGCCAGCAGCTTGAATAGATCAGGGCCACGGAGGGACTATGGCTACACCTTC CASSLNRSGPRRDYGYTF
TRBJ2-3 many TRBD2 TRBV12-3/TRBV12-4 TGTGCCAGCGGACTTAGCGGGGGAGGCGATACGCAGTATTTT CASGLSGGGDTQYF
TRBJ1-1 NA NA TRBV3-1 TGTGCCAGCAGGGAGGGGACAGAAGCTTTCTTT CASREGTEAFF
TRBJ2-3 NA NA TRBV4-1 TGCGCCAGCAGCCAAAGATCTGGCGGGGGCACAGATACGCAGTATTTT CASSQRSGGGTDTQYF
TRBJ1-1 NA TRBD1 TRBV27 TGTGCCAGCAGGGAGGGACAGCTACTGAACACTGAAGCTTTCTTT CASREGQLLNTEAFF
TRBJ2-1 NA TRBD1 TRBV7-7 TGTGCCAGCAGCGCTAACAGGGGGCTTGCCTACAATGAGCAGTTCTTC CASSANRGLAYNEQFF
TRBJ1-2 NA TRBD1 TRBV7-3 TGTGCCAGCAGCTTAGGGACAGGGGAATTTGGCTACACCTTC CASSLGTGEFGYTF
TRBJ2-1 few TRBD2 TRBV10-3 TGTGCCATCAGTGAGCCCAGCGGGGCCTACAATGAGCAGTTCTTC CAISEPSGAYNEQFF
TRBJ2-7 NA NA TRBV11-2 TGTGCCAGCAGCTTAGACCGGGACGGCGAGCAGTACTTC CASSLDRDGEQYF
TRBJ2-3 few TRBD2 TRBV10-3 TGTGCCATCAGTGACCCCGCCCAGCGGGGGGGCCGCACAGATACGCAGTATTTT CAISDPAQRGGRTDTQYF
TRBJ1-4 NA NA TRBV20-1 TGCAGTGCTAGAGCCCGGGACATAACTAATGAAAAACTGTTTTTT CSARARDITNEKLFF
TRBJ2-7 NA NA TRBV7-8 TGTGCCAGCAGCTTAACGACAAGTCCCTACGAGCAGTACTTC CASSLTTSPYEQYF
TRBJ2-1 few NA TRBV11-3 TGTGCCAGCAGCCCCGGGACCGCGGCCTACAATGAGCAGTTCTTC CASSPGTAAYNEQFF
TRBJ2-5 many NA TRBV12-3/TRBV12-4 TGTGCCAGCAGTTTGCAAGAGACCCAGTACTTC CASSLQETQYF
TRBJ1-2 NA NA TRBV5-1 TGCGCCAGCAGCTCGGACGGAGCTAACTATGGCTACACCTTC CASSSDGANYGYTF
TRBJ1-3 NA NA TRBV18 TGTGCCAGCTCACCCCGGGGAGAGACCATATATTTT CASSPRGETIYF
TRBJ1-2 many TRBD1 TRBV19 TGTGCCAGTAGCCCCGGGACAGTAACTAACTATGGCTACACCTTC CASSPGTVTNYGYTF
TRBJ1-2 NA NA TRBV12-3/TRBV12-4 TGTGCCAGCAGATCCGGGACACCCCACGGAGGCGATGGCTACACCTTC CASRSGTPHGGDGYTF
TRBJ1-5 few NA TRBV20-1 TGCAGTGCTAGCCCGGGGCAGTTACAGCCCCAGCATTTT CSASPGQLQPQHF
TRBJ2-2 NA NA TRBV7-9 TGTGCCAGCAGCTTAGCCCCCGCCCCGGTCCCCGGGGAGCTGTTTTTT CASSLAPAPVPGELFF
TRBJ2-1 NA NA TRBV2 TGTGCCAGCAGTGAGAGGACCTCGATTTACAATGAGCAGTTCTTC CASSERTSIYNEQFF
TRBJ2-1 NA TRBD1 TRBV6-4 TGTGCCAGCAGCCTAGGACAGGAGGTCGATGAGCAGTTCTTC CASSLGQEVDEQFF
TRBJ2-3 few NA TRBV20-1 TGCAGTGCCCCACCGGGAAGCAACACAGATACGCAGTATTTT CSAPPGSNTDTQYF
TRBJ1-4 few TRBD1 TRBV7-2 TGTGCCAGCAGCCGGGACAGGGCTAATGAAAAACTGTTTTTT CASSRDRANEKLFF
TRBJ1-1 NA NA TRBV18 TGTGCCAGCTCCCCAAACAGGGAGAACACTGAAGCTTTCTTT CASSPNRENTEAFF
TRBJ1-4 few NA TRBV15 TGTGCCACCAGCTTCACGAAGGGGCGAATAGGGAAAAAACTGTTTTTT CATSFTKGRIGKKLFF
TRBJ1-4 few TRBD1 TRBV12-5 TGTGCTAGTGGCCCGACAGGGCTACGTGGTGAAAAACTGTTTTTT CASGPTGLRGEKLFF
TRBJ2-3 few NA TRBV20-1 TGCAGTGCCCGAGTGGGGGCCACAGATACGCAGTATTTT CSARVGATDTQYF
TRBJ2-5 few TRBD2 TRBV7-2 TGTGCCAGCAGCTTGTTTGGACTAGCCTACCAAGAGACCCAGTACTTC CASSLFGLAYQETQYF
TRBJ2-7 NA NA TRBV5-1 TGCGCCAGCAGCTTAGGGTCGACGACACCATACGAGCAGTACTTC CASSLGSTTPYEQYF
TRBJ1-1 many TRBD1 TRBV27 TGTGCCAGCAGTTTGAGGCCCCCGGGCCCCAGGGGGGCTTTCTTT CASSLRPPGPRGAFF
TRBJ1-1 few NA TRBV12-3/TRBV12-4 TGTGCCAGCAGCTACAAGGTGGACACTGAAGCTTTCTTT CASSYKVDTEAFF
TRBJ1-5 NA NA TRBV6-6 TGTGCCAGCAGTTACCCCCCCGGGACTCAAGGATGGGGCAATCAGCCCCAGCATTTT CASSYPPGTQGWGNQPQHF
TRBJ2-1 few TRBD2 TRBV7-8 TGTGCCAGCAGCTTGGTAGAGCGGGGGGGCCGGAAGAATGAGCAGTTCTTC CASSLVERGGRKNEQFF
TRBJ1-2 NA TRBD1 TRBV14 TGTGCCAGCAGCCAGACGACAGGGGACTATGGCTACACCTTC CASSQTTGDYGYTF
TRBJ2-2 few TRBD1 TRBV7-9 TGTGCCAGCAGCCCGCGGACAGGGCGCAACACCGGGGAGCTGTTTTTT CASSPRTGRNTGELFF
TRBJ2-6 NA TRBD2 TRBV5-1 TGCGCCAGCAGCCCCCAGCGGGGGGCTGGGGCCAACGTCCTGACTTTC CASSPQRGAGANVLTF
TRBJ1-1 few NA TRBV27 TGTGCCAGCAGTTTATCACCCCCGGGTTTAATGAACACTGAAGCTTTCTTT CASSLSPPGLMNTEAFF
TRBJ2-1 few NA TRBV6-2/TRBV6-3 TGTGCCAGCAGTTTCGGGTTCTCCTACAATGAGCAGTTCTTC CASSFGFSYNEQFF
TRBJ1-2 NA TRBD1 TRBV30 TGTGCCTGGAGCCGGGGACAGACCTATGGCTACACCTTC CAWSRGQTYGYTF
TRBJ2-7 few NA TRBV7-9 TGTGCCAGCAGCACCCGACAGTTCTCCTACGAGCAGTACTTC CASSTRQFSYEQYF